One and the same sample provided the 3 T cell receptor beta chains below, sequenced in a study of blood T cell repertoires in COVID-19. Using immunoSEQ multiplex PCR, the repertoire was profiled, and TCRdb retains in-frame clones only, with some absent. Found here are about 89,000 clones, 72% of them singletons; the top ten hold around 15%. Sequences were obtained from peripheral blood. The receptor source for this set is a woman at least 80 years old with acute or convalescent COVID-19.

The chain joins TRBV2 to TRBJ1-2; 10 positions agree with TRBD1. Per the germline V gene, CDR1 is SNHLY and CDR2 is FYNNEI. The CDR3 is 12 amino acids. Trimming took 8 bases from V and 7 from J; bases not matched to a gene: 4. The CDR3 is CASRDRGLGYTF. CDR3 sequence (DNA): TGTGCCAGCCGAGACAGGGGGCTTGGCTACACCTTC.

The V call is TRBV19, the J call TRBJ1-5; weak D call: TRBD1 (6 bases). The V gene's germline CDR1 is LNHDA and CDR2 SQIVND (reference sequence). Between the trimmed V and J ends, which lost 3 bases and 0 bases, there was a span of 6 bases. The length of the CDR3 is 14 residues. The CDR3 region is CASSMGHSNQPQHF. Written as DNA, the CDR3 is TGTGCCAGTAGTATGGGACATAGCAATCAGCCCCAGCATTTT. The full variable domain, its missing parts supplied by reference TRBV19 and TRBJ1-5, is DGGITQSPKYLFRKEGQNVTLSCEQNLNHDAMYWYRQDPGQGLRLIYYSQIVNDFQKGDIAEGYSVSREKKESFPLTVTSAQKNPTAFYLCASSMGHSNQPQHFGDGTRLSIL.

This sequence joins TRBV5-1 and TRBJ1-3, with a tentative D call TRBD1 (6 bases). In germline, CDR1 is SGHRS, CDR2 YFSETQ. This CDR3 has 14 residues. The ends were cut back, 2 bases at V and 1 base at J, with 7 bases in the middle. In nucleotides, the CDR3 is TGCGCCAGCAGCTTACAGGGTTCTGGAAACACCATATATTTT. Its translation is CASSLQGSGNTIYF.